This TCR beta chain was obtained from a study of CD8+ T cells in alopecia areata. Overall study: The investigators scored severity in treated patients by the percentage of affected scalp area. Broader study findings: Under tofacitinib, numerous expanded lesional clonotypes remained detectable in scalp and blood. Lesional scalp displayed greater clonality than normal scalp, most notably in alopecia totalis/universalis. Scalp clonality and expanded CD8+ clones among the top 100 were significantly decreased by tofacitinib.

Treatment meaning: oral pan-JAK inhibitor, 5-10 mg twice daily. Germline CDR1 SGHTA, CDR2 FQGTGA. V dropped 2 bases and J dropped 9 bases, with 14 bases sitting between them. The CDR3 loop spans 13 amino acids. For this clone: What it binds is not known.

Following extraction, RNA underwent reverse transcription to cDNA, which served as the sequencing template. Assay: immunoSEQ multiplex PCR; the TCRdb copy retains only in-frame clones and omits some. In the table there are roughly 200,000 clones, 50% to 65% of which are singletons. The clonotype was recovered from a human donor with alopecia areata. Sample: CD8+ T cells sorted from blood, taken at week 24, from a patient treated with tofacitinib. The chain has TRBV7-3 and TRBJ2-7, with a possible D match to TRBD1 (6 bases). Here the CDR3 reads CASSLVHRDAQYF. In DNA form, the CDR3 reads TGTGCCAGCAGCTTAGTCCACAGGGATGCGCAGTACTTC.